The rows below give T cell receptor beta chains drawn from one sample of a study of technical replicates of blood from four donors. Sequencing was performed with immunoSEQ multiplex PCR; in TCRdb, only in-frame clones are kept and a portion is missing. The sample yields some 15,000 clones, approximately 84% seen once. Sample: PBMCs. These receptors originate from a human donor in good health. Each CDR3 is given with its conserved first and last residue. Each record gives: V gene, D gene, J gene, CDR3 length, clone size, CDR3 DNA, CDR3 protein. A D gene is named only where the DNA matches it firmly. Clone size, where shown, is once, few, many, or a class for clones that have expanded.

>TRBV5-4|TRBD1|TRBJ2-1|16|once
TGTGCCAGCAGCTTGGCTCGGACAGGGGGCTACAATGAGCAGTTCTTC
CASSLARTGGYNEQFF
>TRBV5-1|TRBD1|TRBJ1-1|14|NA
TGCGCCAGCAGCTTGGGGACAGGGAACACTGAAGCTTTCTTT
CASSLGTGNTEAFF
>TRBV5-1|TRBD2|TRBJ2-3|16|NA
TGCGCCAGCAGCTTGGCCGGGACTAGCGGCACAGATACGCAGTATTTT
CASSLAGTSGTDTQYF
>TRBV5-1|NA|TRBJ1-4|16|NA
TGCGCCAGCAGCTTGCCGCGGGGGGTCGCTAATGAAAAACTGTTTTTT
CASSLPRGVANEKLFF
>TRBV27|TRBD1|TRBJ2-1|17|NA
TGTGCCAGCAGTTCTTACTCCCGGGACAGGGCGGGGAATGAGCAGTTCTTC
CASSSYSRDRAGNEQFF
>TRBV2|NA|TRBJ1-1|13|few
TGTGCCACCAGACAGGATTGGGGCACTGAAGCTTTCTTT
CATRQDWGTEAFF
>TRBV4-1|TRBD2|TRBJ2-7|19|NA
TGCGCCAGCAGCCAAGGTCCGACGGGAGGGCCCTCTTCATCCTACGAGCAGTACTTC
CASSQGPTGGPSSSYEQYF
>TRBV29-1|TRBD1|TRBJ1-5|13|NA
TGCAGCTTCAACAGGGGGCAGGGAGGGCCCCAGCATTTT
CSFNRGQGGPQHF
>TRBV5-6|TRBD2|TRBJ2-2|15|NA
TGTGCCAGCAGCGCAGCGGGAGGCTTGATCGGGGAGCTGTTTTTT
CASSAAGGLIGELFF
>TRBV10-3|TRBD1|TRBJ2-1|12|NA
TGTGCCATTCAGGGACAGTACAATGAGCAGTTCTTC
CAIQGQYNEQFF
>TRBV7-9|TRBD2|TRBJ2-1|15|few
TGTGCCAGCAGCTCTTCTGCGGGAGCGAGAAATGAGCAGTTCTTC
CASSSSAGARNEQFF
>TRBV18|NA|TRBJ2-7|15|NA
TGTGCCAGCTCACCAACGGGGAGGGGGGGAAGAGAGCAGTACTTC
CASSPTGRGGREQYF
>TRBV4-1|NA|TRBJ1-1|16|NA
TGCGCCAGCAGCCAAGCCCCGGGGTTGGAGAACACTGAAGCTTTCTTT
CASSQAPGLENTEAFF
>TRBV7-9|NA|TRBJ2-7|15|NA
TGTGCCAGCAGCCCCCGGACAGCAACATCCTACGAGCAGTACTTC
CASSPRTATSYEQYF
>TRBV11-2|TRBD1|TRBJ1-2|13|NA
TGTGCCAGCACCCAAGGGGGCCAGGATGGCTACACCTTC
CASTQGGQDGYTF
>TRBV6-4|NA|TRBJ2-1|14|once
TGTGCCAGCAGTGACCCGGGACTTACGACAGAGCAGTTCTTC
CASSDPGLTTEQFF